This is a list of T cell receptor beta chains from one sample in a study of cytomegalovirus exposure and HLA in healthy donors. Clones were sequenced by immunoSEQ multiplex PCR, and TCRdb holds only the in-frame ones, with some missing. The profile shows under 200,000 clones, over 70% of them singletons. What was sequenced was PBMCs. These receptors originate from a middle-aged man in good health and CMV-seropositive. Each CDR3 is given with its conserved first and last residue. Each record gives: V gene, J gene, D gene, CDR3 protein. The D gene is left open where the match is weak.

v_gene: TRBV28; j_gene: TRBJ2-1; d_gene: TRBD2; CDR3aa: CASSLLVQREGDEQFF
v_gene: TRBV5-1; j_gene: TRBJ2-7; d_gene: .; CDR3aa: CASSLAGGFYEQYF
v_gene: TRBV5-5; j_gene: TRBJ2-7; d_gene: TRBD1; CDR3aa: CASSLATGVNYEQYF
v_gene: TRBV7-6; j_gene: TRBJ1-1; d_gene: .; CDR3aa: CASSRPGGNTEAFF
v_gene: TRBV6-1; j_gene: TRBJ2-7; d_gene: TRBD2; CDR3aa: CASSRLAGAHEQYF
v_gene: TRBV19; j_gene: TRBJ2-1; d_gene: .; CDR3aa: CASSSEGDRYNEQFF
v_gene: TRBV25-1; j_gene: TRBJ1-2; d_gene: TRBD1; CDR3aa: CASSTPRTGDYGYTF
v_gene: TRBV11-2; j_gene: TRBJ1-2; d_gene: TRBD1; CDR3aa: CASSPDRGGYGYTF
v_gene: TRBV19; j_gene: TRBJ2-1; d_gene: .; CDR3aa: CASRGLPYYNEQFF
v_gene: TRBV5-1; j_gene: TRBJ1-1; d_gene: .; CDR3aa: CASTSQGSGEAFF
v_gene: TRBV28; j_gene: TRBJ1-4; d_gene: .; CDR3aa: CASNQAGEKLFF
v_gene: TRBV10-1; j_gene: TRBJ2-1; d_gene: .; CDR3aa: CASSESGDNNEQFF
v_gene: TRBV7-6; j_gene: TRBJ2-7; d_gene: TRBD1; CDR3aa: CASSSGQGLDYEQYF
v_gene: TRBV5-4; j_gene: TRBJ2-3; d_gene: .; CDR3aa: CASSYSDTQYF
v_gene: TRBV7-6; j_gene: TRBJ2-7; d_gene: .; CDR3aa: CASSLVSGGRTYEQYF
v_gene: TRBV4-2; j_gene: TRBJ2-4; d_gene: .; CDR3aa: CASSQGLGQLAKNIQYF
v_gene: TRBV28; j_gene: TRBJ2-6; d_gene: .; CDR3aa: CASSFYPGLFSSGANVLTF
v_gene: TRBV6-5; j_gene: TRBJ1-1; d_gene: .; CDR3aa: CASSYSLGGGGAFF
v_gene: TRBV14; j_gene: TRBJ2-6; d_gene: TRBD1; CDR3aa: CASSPMGQGVLSGANVLTF
v_gene: TRBV7-8; j_gene: TRBJ1-2; d_gene: TRBD1; CDR3aa: CASSRTGGRNANYGYTF
v_gene: TRBV28; j_gene: TRBJ1-3; d_gene: .; CDR3aa: CASSSAGRSGNTIYF
v_gene: TRBV4-3; j_gene: TRBJ1-1; d_gene: .; CDR3aa: CASSQGAFTEAFF
v_gene: TRBV5-3; j_gene: TRBJ2-7; d_gene: TRBD2; CDR3aa: CARSFRTSGAEQYF
v_gene: TRBV27; j_gene: TRBJ1-5; d_gene: TRBD1; CDR3aa: CASSLNWDRNQPQHF
v_gene: TRBV7-2; j_gene: TRBJ2-1; d_gene: .; CDR3aa: CASSSWTEQFF
v_gene: TRBV5-1; j_gene: TRBJ2-7; d_gene: TRBD2; CDR3aa: CASSTPGTSVGREQYF
v_gene: TRBV7-9; j_gene: TRBJ2-7; d_gene: TRBD2; CDR3aa: CASSLGPPGTSPLEQYF
v_gene: TRBV29-1; j_gene: TRBJ2-1; d_gene: .; CDR3aa: CSPYRGGNEQFF
v_gene: TRBV28; j_gene: TRBJ1-5; d_gene: .; CDR3aa: CASSSPTGKLGQPQHF